The next 3 T cell receptor beta chains were all read from a single sample in a study of cytomegalovirus exposure and HLA in healthy donors. The PCR was carried out with 60 Vbeta primers and 13 Jbeta primers. The table came from immunoSEQ multiplex PCR; TCRdb's copy has only in-frame clones and leaves some out. The data show just over 150,000 clones, roughly 80% seen once. The sequencing input was PBMCs. Receptors originate from a young woman in good health and CMV-seronegative.

The chain has TRBV7-8 and TRBJ1-5; no definite D call. The CDR3 has 15 residues. V was shortened by 1 base and J by 0 bases, with 7 bases between the two germline ends. Germline-derived CDR1 and CDR2 are SGHVS and FQNEAQ. The CDR3 sequence is CASSLETVSNQPQHF. The CDR3 DNA sequence: TGTGCCAGCAGCTTAGAAACGGTTAGCAATCAGCCCCAGCATTTT.

Details on this clone: Compared with germline, one end of the junction differs, possibly owing to a read error. This sequence joins TRBV4-1 and TRBJ2-2, with TRBD2 identical over 9 bases. The CDR3 extends over 15 amino acids. Germline V lookup: CDR1 MGHRA, CDR2 YSYEKL. In DNA, the CDR3 is TGCGCCAGCAGGCAAGAGCGGGGGGCCACCGGGGAGCTGTTTTTT. This codes for CASRQERGATGELFF.

The chain is built from TRBV7-8 and TRBJ1-1; D gene ambiguous. V lost 1 base to trimming and J lost 1 base, with 4 bases between them. Per the germline V gene, CDR1 is SGHVS and CDR2 is FQNEAQ. This CDR3 has 13 residues. The CDR3 region is CASSLGQNTEAFF. The CDR3 nucleotides are TGTGCCAGCAGCTTAGGACAGAACACTGAAGCTTTCTTT.